The 30 T cell receptor beta chains reported below all come from one sample, sequenced in a study of CD8+ T cells in alopecia areata. Following extraction, RNA underwent reverse transcription to cDNA, which served as the sequencing template. Sequencing used immunoSEQ multiplex PCR; TCRdb keeps in-frame clones, though not all of them. In the table there are some 150,000 clones, roughly 58% of which are singletons. Treatment: oral pan-JAK inhibitor, 5-10 mg twice daily. The sample consisted of CD4+ T cells sorted from blood, taken at week 56, from a patient treated with tofacitinib. Source of these receptors: a human donor with alopecia areata.

The table lists this clone with a few counts. V usage is TRBV5-1 and J usage is TRBJ1-1, with D tentatively TRBD1 (6 bases). V was cut by 6 bases and J by 11 bases, with 20 bases left in between. This CDR3 spans 13 amino acids. The germline V gene encodes CDR1 SGHRS and CDR2 YFSETQ. CDR3 amino acids: CASTATGADRAFF. In DNA, the CDR3 is TGCGCCAGCACCGCCACGGGGGCCGACCGGGCTTTCTTT.

This clone was observed once. Written as DNA, the CDR3 is TGTGCCAGCAGCCCTACCCCCGGGGCCAACTATGGCTACACCTTC. It translates to CASSPTPGANYGYTF. The chain carries TRBV9 and TRBJ1-2, with D possibly being TRBD1 (5 bases). V was trimmed by 4 bases and J by 2 bases, leaving 15 bases between them. Per the germline V gene, CDR1 is SGDLS and CDR2 is YYNGEE. The CDR3 runs to 15 residues.

This clone was detected once. The rearrangement links TRBV6-1 to TRBJ1-2; weak D call: TRBD1 (6 bases). The CDR3 has 13 residues. CDR1 is MNHNS and CDR2 is SASEGT in the germline V gene. V lost 5 bases to trimming and J lost 8 bases, with 15 bases between them. Here the CDR3 reads CASSYQGNQGYTF. DNA for the CDR3: TGTGCCAGCAGTTATCAGGGGAATCAGGGCTACACCTTC.

This chain connects TRBV27 to TRBJ1-2; 7 nucleotides align to TRBD1. Looked up from germline, CDR1 is MNHEY and CDR2 is SMNVEV (reference sequence). J was trimmed by 0 bases and V by 6 bases; bases with no gene match: 16. The CDR3 length is 18 residues. CDR3 loop: CASRPMGLGTDPNYGYTF. The CDR3 nucleotides are TGTGCCAGCAGGCCAATGGGCTTAGGGACAGATCCTAACTATGGCTACACCTTC.

This clone was detected a few times. The J gene is TRBJ2-2, the V gene TRBV11-3, with 8 bases that match TRBD1. Germline-derived CDR1 and CDR2 are SGHNT and YENEEA. The CDR3 length is 14 residues. J was trimmed by 6 bases and V by 5 bases; bases with no gene match: 5. CDR3 DNA: TGTGCCAGCAGCCAGGGGGCATCGTCCGGGGAGCTGTTTTTT. Amino acids: CASSQGASSGELFF.

The chain joins TRBV4-2 to TRBJ2-3; tentatively, D is TRBD2 (5 bases). This CDR3 region has 16 residues. CDR1 and CDR2 from the germline V gene are LGHNA and YNFKEQ. Trimming removed 0 bases at V and 0 bases at J, with 10 bases between. CDR3 nucleotide sequence: TGTGCCAGCAGCCAAGAGGGCGGGCCAAGCACAGATACGCAGTATTTT. Translating gives CASSQEGGPSTDTQYF.

J is TRBJ2-7 and V is TRBV29-1, with 7 bases aligning to TRBD1. The CDR3 has 13 residues. The germline V gene encodes CDR1 SQVTM and CDR2 ANQGSEA. The ends lost 3 bases at V and 2 bases at J; junction bases unmatched: 4. CDR3 protein: CSVERGQPYEQYF. CDR3 DNA sequence: TGCAGCGTTGAGAGGGGACAGCCCTACGAGCAGTACTTC.

The J gene is TRBJ2-2, the V gene TRBV7-6, with 7 bases lining up with TRBD1. CDR3 size: 15 residues. CDR1 SGHVS and CDR2 FNYEAQ come from the germline V gene. The junction had 5 bases not matched to a gene; V was cut back by 5 bases and J by 2 bases. The CDR3 loop is CASSPTGLNTGELFF. The DNA for the CDR3 is TGTGCCAGCAGCCCGACAGGGCTTAACACCGGGGAGCTGTTTTTT.

The chain employs TRBV30 and TRBJ2-3; 10 nucleotides align to TRBD2. The CDR3 length is 14 residues. The germline V gene has CDR1 GTSNPN and CDR2 SVGIG (reference sequence). The trim removed 3 bases at V and 0 bases at J, leaving 0 bases unmatched. The CDR3 nucleotides are TGTGCCTGGAGACTAGCGGGGAGCACAGATACGCAGTATTTT. It encodes CAWRLAGSTDTQYF.

There are a few counts of this clone. The genes are TRBV27 and TRBJ2-2; D is ambiguous. CDR3 length: 11 residues. Deletions cut 8 bases from V and 6 bases from J, with 7 bases between. Germline V CDR1 and CDR2: MNHEY, SMNVEV (reference sequence). Here the CDR3 DNA reads TGTGCCAGCCGCTGGGCCGGGGAGCTGTTTTTT. It translates to CASRWAGELFF.

This clone was recorded at least ten times. J is TRBJ2-7 and V is TRBV10-3; maybe TRBD1 (6 bases). V was clipped by 5 bases and J by 2 bases, with 10 bases between them. Germline V gives CDR1 ENHRY, CDR2 SYGVKD. This CDR3 is 13 amino acids long. The CDR3 loop reads CAISPGQPYEQYF. The CDR3, as DNA: TGTGCCATCAGTCCCGGACAGCCCTACGAGCAGTACTTC.

The rearrangement uses TRBV7-3 and TRBJ2-6; D not resolved. Germline lookup yields CDR1 SGHTA and CDR2 FQGTGA. V was clipped by 8 bases and J by 4 bases, with 9 bases between them. CDR3 length equals 13 residues. The CDR3 loop is CASRLQGANVLTF. In DNA form, the CDR3 reads TGTGCCAGCCGGCTACAAGGGGCCAACGTCCTGACTTTC.

The gene calls are TRBV29-1 and TRBJ2-5; no firm D call. The CDR3 contains 11 residues. V lost 4 bases to trimming and J lost 5 bases, with 8 bases between them. The germline gives CDR1 SQVTM, CDR2 ANQGSEA. CDR3 protein: CSVVPRETQYF. The CDR3 nucleotides are TGCAGCGTTGTCCCTCGTGAGACCCAGTACTTC.

The chain is built from TRBV6-6 and TRBJ1-1; D unresolved. V dropped 6 bases and J dropped 7 bases, with 18 bases sitting between them. The CDR3 is made up of 14 amino acids. Germline values: CDR1 MNHNY, CDR2 SVGAGI (reference sequence). CDR3 nucleotide sequence: TGTGCCAGCAGCCTAAACGTCGGGGAGGGTGAAGCTTTCTTT. Translation gives CASSLNVGEGEAFF.

This chain connects TRBV13 to TRBJ2-7; D gene unclear. V shed 2 bases and J shed 6 bases, with 14 bases lying between them. This CDR3 region has 14 residues. Germline V CDR1 and CDR2: PRHDT, FYEKMQ (reference sequence). This chain's CDR3 is CASSLPGVTGEQYF. The CDR3 region has the DNA TGTGCCAGCAGCTTACCTGGGGTCACTGGCGAGCAGTACTTC.

This clone was counted between two and nine times. The genes are TRBV9 and TRBJ2-2, with D uncertain. With 0 bases removed from V and 4 bases from J, the gap between germline ends came to 13 bases. Germline V gene data show CDR1 as SGDLS and CDR2 as YYNGEE. This CDR3 is built from 16 residues. The CDR3 is CASSVVIGPLTGELFF. The CDR3 DNA reads TGTGCCAGCAGCGTAGTAATAGGGCCTCTCACCGGGGAGCTGTTTTTT.

The V and J genes are TRBV28 and TRBJ2-7; D gene uncertain. CDR1 and CDR2 from the germline V gene are MDHEN and SYDVKM. The CDR3 sequence is 11 residues long. The V end was cut by 3 bases, the J end by 3 bases, with 3 bases between. CDR3 sequence: CASSFRYEQYF. The CDR3 nucleotides read TGTGCCAGCAGTTTTCGCTACGAGCAGTACTTC.

There are a few counts of this clone. The DNA is left out, because the CDR3 cannot be placed on it with certainty; the CDR3 is given as TCRdb lists it. V is TRBV19 and J is TRBJ1-1. CDR1 is LNHDA, CDR2 SQIVND, per germline (reference sequence). From its first to its last residue, the CDR3 has 17 amino acids. The CDR3 protein is CASSDIRGRPMNTEAFF.

V gene TRBV30 combines with J gene TRBJ1-2, with 8 bases aligning to TRBD1. CDR3 size: 13 residues. CDR1 GTSNPN and CDR2 SVGIG come from the germline V gene (reference sequence). J was trimmed by 6 bases and V by 0 bases; bases with no gene match: 3. CDR3 in DNA: TGTGCCTGGAGTGTACACAGGGGGAATGGCTACACCTTC. Translated: CAWSVHRGNGYTF. The full variable domain, rest sourced from reference TRBV30 and TRBJ1-2, is SQTIHQWPATLVQPVGSPLSLECTVEGTSNPNLYWYRQAAGRGLQLLFYSVGIGQISSEVPQNLSASRPQDRQFILSSKKLLLSDSGFYLCAWSVHRGNGYTFGSGTRLTVV.

This sequence joins TRBV5-1 and TRBJ2-1; the D is unclear. CDR1 SGHRS and CDR2 YFSETQ come from the germline V gene. The ends were cut back, 0 bases at V and 8 bases at J, with 9 bases in the middle. The CDR3 is 13 residues long. The CDR3, as DNA: TGCGCCAGCAGCTTGGATCCCGGATATGAGCAGTTCTTC. Encoded protein: CASSLDPGYEQFF. Full variable domain (missing parts from reference TRBV5-1 and TRBJ2-1): KAGVTQTPRYLIKTRGQQVTLSCSPISGHRSVSWYQQTPGQGLQFLFEYFSETQRNKGNFPGRFSGRQFSNSRSEMNVSTLELGDSALYLCASSLDPGYEQFFGPGTRLTVL.

The chain recombines TRBV29-1 with TRBJ1-5; unclear D gene. Germline CDR1 SQVTM, CDR2 ANQGSEA. Trimming cost V 6 bases and J 0 bases, with 21 bases left between them. The CDR3 has 17 residues. CDR3 sequence: CSVFQQRRHYSNQPQHF. The CDR3 nucleotides are TGCAGCGTCTTCCAACAGCGTCGGCACTATAGCAATCAGCCCCAGCATTTT.

The chain uses TRBV7-9 and TRBJ2-6; D may be TRBD2 (6 bases). Trimming shortened V by 5 bases and J by 0 bases, and 20 bases separated the two germline ends. CDR1 is SEHNR and CDR2 is FQNEAQ in the germline V gene (reference sequence). The CDR3 has 19 amino acids. CDR3 in DNA: TGTGCCAGCAGCAACCTACCGGGACTCCTATACTCTGGGGCCAACGTCCTGACTTTC. Protein: CASSNLPGLLYSGANVLTF.

The chain is built from TRBV7-8 and TRBJ2-4; weak D call: TRBD2 (5 bases). V was clipped by 1 base and J by 8 bases, with 15 bases between them. The CDR3 runs 15 residues. Germline CDR1 is SGHVS and CDR2 is FQNEAQ. The CDR3 DNA follows: TGTGCCAGCAGCTTAGGTGTAGGGAGAGCGGACATTCAGTACTTC. This encodes CASSLGVGRADIQYF.

V gene TRBV5-1 combines with J gene TRBJ2-3; no definite D call. The germline CDR1 and CDR2 sequences are SGHRS and YFSETQ. The CDR3 has 14 residues. V was clipped by 0 bases and J by 2 bases, with 7 bases between them. The CDR3 DNA reads TGCGCCAGCAGCTTGGCGGCAATCACAGATACGCAGTATTTT. This gives the protein CASSLAAITDTQYF.

The chain combines TRBV25-1 with TRBJ1-2, with TRBD1 matching over 9 bases. The CDR3 contains 11 residues. Germline CDR1 and CDR2: MGHDK and SYGVNS. V shed 3 bases, J shed 13 bases, and the junction held 3 bases outside the gene matches. CDR3 region: CASSEGQGPTF. In nucleotides, the CDR3 is TGTGCCAGCAGTGAGGGACAGGGCCCCACCTTC.

The chain has TRBV7-2 and TRBJ2-5; D unclear. CDR3 length: 17 residues. Trimming pared 0 bases from V and 0 bases from J, leaving 14 bases between. Germline values: CDR1 SGHTA, CDR2 FQGNSA. CDR3 DNA: TGTGCCAGCAGCTTAGCGCCTTGGAGATCGGACCAAGAGACCCAGTACTTC. This gives the protein CASSLAPWRSDQETQYF.

This clone has more than one count but fewer than ten. The rearrangement links TRBV5-1 to TRBJ2-1, with a tentative D call TRBD1 (6 bases). Trimming removed 5 bases at V and 3 bases at J, with 12 bases between. CDR3 length: 14 residues. Germline V gene sequence: CDR1 SGHRS, CDR2 YFSETQ. The CDR3 DNA reads TGCGCCAGCAGTCCCGAGGGGGTCTACAATGAGCAGTTCTTC. Translating it yields CASSPEGVYNEQFF.

The table lists this clone with a count of one. J is TRBJ1-1 and V is TRBV30; maybe TRBD1 (5 bases). With 2 bases removed from V and 9 bases from J, the gap between germline ends came to 13 bases. This CDR3 region has 12 residues. CDR1 and CDR2 (germline): GTSNPN, SVGIG (reference sequence). In DNA form, the CDR3 reads TGTGCCTGGAGTACACCGGGGCCCAAAGCTTTCTTT. This translates into CAWSTPGPKAFF.

The chain has TRBV30 and TRBJ1-2; 7 bases agree with TRBD1. Per germline, CDR1 GTSNPN and CDR2 SVGIG (reference sequence). The CDR3 contains 12 residues. Germline trimming cut 8 bases from V and 0 bases from J; bases unmatched to any gene: 3. DNA of the CDR3: TGTGCCCACAGGGGAACTAACTATGGCTACACCTTC. This sequence encodes CAHRGTNYGYTF.

The chain is built from TRBV2 and TRBJ1-2, with 9 bases lining up with TRBD1. From germline, CDR1 is SNHLY and CDR2 FYNNEI. The J segment lost 8 bases and the V segment lost 2 bases, leaving 6 bases of the junction unmatched. The CDR3 is 14 amino acids. The DNA of the CDR3 is TGTGCCAGCAGTGAATACGGGACAGGGAACGGCTACACCTTC. Protein: CASSEYGTGNGYTF.